This passage covers 30 T cell receptor beta chains from one sample sequenced in a study of beta chain features in type 1 diabetes. Reverse transcription of all isolated RNA meant that expressed TCRB transcripts were sequenced. The table came from immunoSEQ multiplex PCR; TCRdb's copy has only in-frame clones and leaves some out. Among roughly 150,000 clones listed, over 7.5% were seen once. The sample comprised central memory CD4+ T cells from blood. These TCRs come from a man in his late teens or twenties in good health.

V and J are TRBV6-1 and TRBJ1-2, with D perhaps TRBD1 (6 bases). Germline V lookup: CDR1 MNHNS, CDR2 SASEGT. The V and J ends lost 2 bases and 9 bases respectively, with 19 bases between them. The CDR3 consists of 15 residues. The CDR3 bases are TGTGCCAGCAGTGAATACGGGGGGGCCACGGAACGCTACACCTTC. Encoded protein: CASSEYGGATERYTF.

V usage is TRBV27 and J usage is TRBJ2-5; 11 positions match TRBD1. CDR1 MNHEY and CDR2 SMNVEV come from the germline V gene (reference sequence). This CDR3 has 16 residues. The ends lost 3 bases at V and 5 bases at J; junction bases unmatched: 8. CDR3 coding DNA: TGTGCCAGCAGTTTTTTTCGGACAGGGGGCTGGGAGACCCAGTACTTC. It is translated as CASSFFRTGGWETQYF.

This clone came up a few times. The V gene is TRBV30, the J gene TRBJ2-5; 9 bases match TRBD1. The DNA end favors TRBJ2-7, so the J call may be wrong. The CDR3 contains 14 residues. Germline CDR1 is GTSNPN and CDR2 is SVGIG (reference sequence). The CDR3 reads CAWSTGGSSYEQYF. CDR3 bases: TGTGCCTGGAGTACAGGGGGCTCGTCCTACGAGCAGTACTTC.

The rearrangement joins TRBV29-1 to TRBJ2-3; possible D gene TRBD2, 6 bases. Germline lookup yields CDR1 SQVTM and CDR2 ANQGSEA. The length of the CDR3 is 14 residues. V was pared by 6 bases and J by 4 bases, with 17 bases between. CDR3 sequence (DNA): TGCAGCGTACCCCGGGACTCTATTGCAGATACGCAGTATTTT. Translation gives CSVPRDSIADTQYF.

This clone was detected only a few times. In nucleotides, the CDR3 is TGTGCCAGCAGCGGCTACAGGGGAAGGGAGAGAAGCTTCTATGGCTACACCTTC. Translated: CASSGYRGRERSFYGYTF. The rearrangement uses TRBV7-2 and TRBJ1-2; 7 nucleotides match TRBD1. J lost 4 bases, V lost 5 bases, and 19 bases had no gene match. Germline V gives CDR1 SGHTA, CDR2 FQGNSA. This CDR3 is 18 amino acids long. Supplemented by reference TRBV7-2 and TRBJ1-2, the full variable domain reads GAGVSQSPSNKVTEKGKDVELRCDPISGHTALYWYRQSLGQGLEFLIYFQGNSAPDKSGLPSDRFSAERTGGSVSTLTIQRTQQEDSAVYLCASSGYRGRERSFYGYTFGSGTRLTVV.

This clone was counted between two and nine times. The rearrangement uses TRBV28 and TRBJ2-4; the match to TRBD1 covers 8 bases. V shed 5 bases, J shed 6 bases, and the junction held 21 bases outside the gene matches. This CDR3 is built from 19 residues. Germline V gene sequence: CDR1 MDHEN, CDR2 SYDVKM. CDR3 loop: CASSTPRRTGKGIGNIQYF. The CDR3 DNA reads TGTGCCAGCAGTACCCCGCGAAGGACAGGGAAGGGGATCGGAAACATTCAGTACTTC.

V and J are TRBV2 and TRBJ1-5; 7 nucleotides line up with TRBD1. CDR3 length equals 15 residues. V was clipped by 4 bases and J by 6 bases; unmatched bases: 9. Germline CDR1 and CDR2: SNHLY and FYNNEI. The CDR3 nucleotides read TGTGCCAGCAGTGTAGGACAGGCCATCGGTCAGCCCCAGCATTTT. Its translation is CASSVGQAIGQPQHF.

There are a few counts of this clone. The V gene is TRBV2, the J gene TRBJ2-7, with D possibly being TRBD1 (6 bases). Germline CDR1 reads SNHLY; CDR2 reads FYNNEI. V lost 2 bases and J 5 bases, leaving 13 bases between the germline ends. The CDR3 extends over 14 amino acids. CDR3 protein: CASSEIGQNNEQYF. CDR3 DNA: TGTGCCAGCAGTGAAATAGGACAGAATAACGAGCAGTACTTC.

This clone was detected many times. The chain uses TRBV9 and TRBJ2-3; the match to TRBD1 covers 9 bases. This CDR3 is 19 amino acids long. Germline CDR1 is SGDLS and CDR2 is YYNGEE. V dropped 3 bases and J dropped 5; count of bases not matched to a gene: 19. The CDR3 sequence is CASSASIGTGYGGRDTQYF. The CDR3 DNA is TGTGCCAGCAGCGCCTCCATCGGGACAGGGTATGGGGGTAGAGATACGCAGTATTTT.

The chain recombines TRBV6-6 with TRBJ2-4; 9 bases are shared with TRBD1. V dropped 6 bases and J dropped 1; count of bases not matched to a gene: 4. This CDR3 has 15 amino acids. Per germline, CDR1 MNHNY and CDR2 SVGAGI (reference sequence). CDR3 in DNA: TGTGCCAGCAGCCAACAGGGGGCTGCCAAAAACATTCAGTACTTC. Its protein product is CASSQQGAAKNIQYF.

In this sample, this clone turned up a few times. The rearrangement links TRBV11-2 to TRBJ2-7; TRBD1 might be the D (6 bases). From germline, CDR1 is SGHAT and CDR2 FQNNGV. The length of the CDR3 is 12 residues. V lost 5 bases and J lost 6, with 11 bases in between. CDR3 nucleotides: TGTGCCAGCAGCCAGGACAGAAGCGAGCAGTACTTC. Translated: CASSQDRSEQYF.

This chain links TRBV9 with TRBJ2-2; 7 nucleotides agree with TRBD1. Germline lookup yields CDR1 SGDLS and CDR2 YYNGEE. V dropped 3 bases and J dropped 4; count of bases not matched to a gene: 6. The CDR3 spans 15 residues. CDR3 bases: TGTGCCAGCAGCGCCGGACAGGTTCCCACCGGGGAGCTGTTTTTT. It yields the protein CASSAGQVPTGELFF.

This clone was counted a few times. This chain joins TRBV18 and TRBJ2-3; 9 nucleotides line up with TRBD1. With V trimmed by 6 bases and J by 6 bases, 7 bases remained unmatched. The CDR3 covers 14 residues. Per germline, CDR1 KGHSH and CDR2 LQKENI. The CDR3: CASSPGQGVDTQYF. The DNA of the CDR3 is TGTGCCAGCTCGCCGGGACAGGGAGTGGATACGCAGTATTTT.

This clone occurred a few times. The DNA for the CDR3 is TGTGCCAGCAGTTCACAGGGACGTGCCTATGGCTACACCTTC. Its protein is CASSSQGRAYGYTF. The chain employs TRBV28 and TRBJ1-2; D perhaps matches TRBD1 (6 bases). The V end lost 4 bases, the J end lost 4 bases, and 13 bases lay between the germline ends. The CDR3 runs 14 residues. Germline values: CDR1 MDHEN, CDR2 SYDVKM.

The chain couples TRBV9 to TRBJ1-1, with D perhaps TRBD1 (5 bases). CDR1 SGDLS and CDR2 YYNGEE come from the germline V gene. This CDR3 is built from 16 residues. V lost 0 bases and J 3 bases, leaving 15 bases between the germline ends. In DNA form, the CDR3 reads TGTGCCAGCAGCGTAGGATTTCCAGGGCATCACACTGAAGCTTTCTTT. This codes for CASSVGFPGHHTEAFF.

This chain connects TRBV5-1 to TRBJ2-3; 12 bases are a match to TRBD2. Germline loops: CDR1 SGHRS, CDR2 YFSETQ. The CDR3 is 17 residues long. The J segment lost 6 bases and the V segment lost 1 base, leaving 9 bases of the junction unmatched. The CDR3 DNA reads TGCGCCAGCAGCTTGATGCTAGCGGGGGGGCGAGCTGATACGCAGTATTTT. Translating gives CASSLMLAGGRADTQYF.

This clone was detected a few times. The gene calls are TRBV4-3 and TRBJ1-2, with no clear D. The CDR3 spans 15 residues. Trimming removed 2 bases from V and 6 bases from J, with 16 bases in between. Germline V gene lookup returns CDR1 LGHNA and CDR2 YSLEER. CDR3 protein: CASSQTLMVIHGYTF. The CDR3 coding sequence is TGCGCCAGCAGCCAAACTTTAATGGTAATCCATGGCTACACCTTC.

The chain is built from TRBV18 and TRBJ1-1; D not resolved. CDR3 length equals 17 residues. Germline-derived CDR1 and CDR2 are KGHSH and LQKENI. Trimming left V 1 base short and J 1 base short, with 16 bases between. In DNA form, the CDR3 reads TGTGCCAGCTCACCACGAGGAGTACCCGGTGGGAACACTGAAGCTTTCTTT. Protein product: CASSPRGVPGGNTEAFF.

This chain connects TRBV7-2 to TRBJ2-7; D is unresolved. The length of the CDR3 is 15 residues. The germline CDR1 and CDR2 sequences are SGHTA and FQGNSA. V was clipped by 5 bases and J by 4 bases, with 18 bases between them. The CDR3 region has the DNA TGTGCCAGCAGCCAAGACAAGGTCTCTGATTACGAGCAGTACTTC. Residues: CASSQDKVSDYEQYF.

This clone was detected a few times. The chain links TRBV27 to TRBJ2-7; a weak D match, TRBD2 (5 bases). Trimming took off 6 bases at V and 6 bases at J, with 15 bases between the two ends. Germline CDR1 reads MNHEY; CDR2 reads SMNVEV (reference sequence). CDR3 length equals 13 residues. The CDR3 coding sequence is TGTGCCAGCAGCTGGGCGCCCCGGGGCGAGCAGTACTTC. Its translation is CASSWAPRGEQYF.

This clone was seen repeatedly, ten times or more. The CDR3 region has the DNA TGCAGCGTTGGGGCGGGTAATGAGCAGTTCTTC. It encodes CSVGAGNEQFF. This chain links TRBV29-1 with TRBJ2-1; weak D call: TRBD2 (5 bases). The CDR3 is made up of 11 amino acids. V lost 4 bases to trimming and J lost 7 bases, with 8 bases between them. CDR1 SQVTM and CDR2 ANQGSEA come from the germline V gene.

The chain carries TRBV30 and TRBJ2-7; 7 bases fit TRBD2. Trimming at V came to 2 bases and at J to 10 bases, leaving 14 bases not matched to a gene. Germline V gene lookup returns CDR1 GTSNPN and CDR2 SVGIG (reference sequence). The CDR3 is 14 amino acids. The CDR3 coding sequence is TGTGCCTGGAGTCCCCATGGGCGGGAGCCTGGACAGTACTTC. It encodes CAWSPHGREPGQYF.

This sequence joins TRBV7-2 and TRBJ2-5; the match to TRBD1 covers 11 bases. Per germline, CDR1 SGHTA and CDR2 FQGNSA. V was pared by 5 bases and J by 4 bases, with 9 bases of the junction left unmatched. CDR3 length: 16 amino acids. The CDR3 spells CASSELAGTGGETQYF. The CDR3 bases are TGTGCCAGCAGCGAGCTGGCCGGGACAGGGGGAGAGACCCAGTACTTC.

This clone was seen a few times. The genes are TRBV11-2 and TRBJ1-4; 7 bases are a match to TRBD1. The CDR3 length is 15 residues. Germline V lookup: CDR1 SGHAT, CDR2 FQNNGV. V lost 2 bases and J lost 8; bases outside the gene matches: 8. Written as DNA, the CDR3 is TGTGCCAGCAGCTTACAGGGGGGCTTGGGGGAAAAACTGTTTTTT. It translates to CASSLQGGLGEKLFF.

This clone was found a few times. V gene TRBV7-3 combines with J gene TRBJ2-1, with a tentative D call TRBD1 (6 bases). Germline V gene sequence: CDR1 SGHTA, CDR2 FQGTGA. The CDR3 runs to 16 residues. Deletions cut 2 bases from V and 0 bases from J, with 11 bases between. CDR3 amino acids: CASSLATGPSYNEQFF. Written as DNA, the CDR3 is TGTGCCAGCAGCTTAGCAACAGGGCCCTCCTACAATGAGCAGTTCTTC.

The chain uses TRBV6-5 and TRBJ2-7, with TRBD2 as a possible D gene (6 bases). Looked up from germline, CDR1 is MNHEY and CDR2 is SVGAGI. This CDR3 contains 13 residues. V was clipped by 2 bases and J by 6 bases, with 11 bases between them. CDR3: CASSYGGDGEQYF. The CDR3 DNA reads as TGTGCCAGCAGTTACGGAGGGGATGGCGAGCAGTACTTC.

This chain joins TRBV14 and TRBJ1-2; a possible D gene is TRBD1 (5 bases). Germline lookup yields CDR1 SGHDN and CDR2 FVKESK. Trimming stripped 4 bases from V and 8 bases from J, with 26 bases between. The CDR3 is 17 residues long. CDR3 sequence: CASSRARATSLESGYTF. The CDR3 region has the DNA TGTGCCAGCAGCCGCGCCAGGGCGACATCGCTAGAGAGCGGCTACACCTTC.

The V gene is TRBV2, the J gene TRBJ2-7; tentative D call: TRBD1 (6 bases). V was trimmed by 5 bases and J by 4 bases, leaving 15 bases between them. Germline V CDR1 and CDR2: SNHLY, FYNNEI. The CDR3 consists of 14 residues. The CDR3 loop reads CASSKPGQGYEQYF. CDR3 in DNA: TGTGCCAGCAGTAAACCGGGACAAGGATACGAGCAGTACTTC.

The chain has TRBV7-2 and TRBJ2-7; no clear D gene. Deletions cut 5 bases from V and 4 bases from J, with 12 bases between. The germline gives CDR1 SGHTA, CDR2 FQGNSA. The CDR3 runs to 13 residues. Here the CDR3 reads CASSPPTRYEQYF. The CDR3, as DNA: TGTGCCAGCAGCCCGCCCACACGATACGAGCAGTACTTC.

The chain carries TRBV7-2 and TRBJ1-2, with 7 bases that match TRBD1. This CDR3 spans 14 amino acids. The V gene's germline CDR1 is SGHTA and CDR2 FQGNSA. After removal of 11 bases from V and 8 bases from J, the junction contained 17 bases not matched to a gene. The CDR3 sequence is CASRQGPYVEGYTF. CDR3 coding DNA: TGTGCCTCCCGACAGGGCCCCTATGTTGAGGGCTACACCTTC.